One sample yielded the 28 T cell receptor beta chains listed below, sequenced in a study of beta chain features in type 1 diabetes (dated by TCRdb to 2017 to 2018). The library relied on the immunoSEQ multiplex PCR assay. The High Capacity cDNA Reverse Transcription Kit was used to reverse transcribe all of the isolated RNA, meaning that expressed TCRB transcripts were what got sequenced. As stored in TCRdb, this immuneACCESS dataset retains in-frame rearrangements with V and J assigned. A fraction of the clones does not appear; measured against another copy, unresolved V genes explain less than half of the discrepancy, and the remainder lacks a known reason. In all, the sample holds about 330,000 clones, and approximately 10% of those were seen once. The top ten clonotypes cover approximately 0.016% of the sample. Sample: naive CD4+ T cells from blood. Explained via the paper, the cell subset or site label denotes: true naive CD4+ T cells. The receptors shown here come from a woman younger than 45 in good health.

V usage is TRBV9 and J usage is TRBJ1-2, with 7 bases lining up with TRBD1. CDR1 SGDLS and CDR2 YYNGEE come from the germline V gene. The CDR3 contains 16 residues. V lost 3 bases and J lost 3; bases outside the gene matches: 11. In DNA, the CDR3 is TGTGCCAGCAGCGGGCCGACAGGGATGGGGGACTATGGCTACACCTTC. Translation: CASSGPTGMGDYGYTF.

V is TRBV7-9 and J is TRBJ2-7; 8 bases line up with TRBD2. V gave up 5 bases and J gave up 0 bases; unmatched junction bases: 9. This CDR3 is built from 16 residues. CDR1 SEHNR and CDR2 FQNEAQ come from the germline V gene (reference sequence). The CDR3 DNA sequence: TGTGCCAGCAGCCAGTCGGGGGGGGCAGCCTCCTACGAGCAGTACTTC. Encoded protein: CASSQSGGAASYEQYF.

This clone showed up just a few times. The chain uses TRBV9 and TRBJ2-1, with 7 bases identical to TRBD2. This CDR3 comprises 14 residues. V was clipped by 2 bases and J by 3 bases; unmatched bases: 2. Germline lookup yields CDR1 SGDLS and CDR2 YYNGEE. CDR3 loop: CASSVGGSYNEQFF. CDR3 DNA sequence: TGTGCCAGCAGCGTGGGCGGGAGCTACAATGAGCAGTTCTTC.

V is TRBV28 and J is TRBJ2-7; 11 nucleotides agree with TRBD2. The CDR3 consists of 16 residues. Germline V CDR1 and CDR2: MDHEN, SYDVKM. V gave up 1 base and J gave up 5 bases; unmatched junction bases: 7. CDR3 coding DNA: TGTGCCAGCAGTTTATTACTAGCGGGAGTCAGGAACGAGCAGTACTTC. Its protein product is CASSLLLAGVRNEQYF.

In DNA, the CDR3 is TGTGCCAGCAGCTTAGATCGGACAGGGCAAGAGACCCAGTACTTC. This codes for CASSLDRTGQETQYF. The chain combines TRBV11-2 with TRBJ2-5, with 8 nucleotides matching TRBD1. Per the germline V gene, CDR1 is SGHAT and CDR2 is FQNNGV. V trimming: 0 bases; J trimming: 2 bases; junction bases outside the gene matches: 2. The CDR3 has 15 amino acids.

This sequence joins TRBV14 and TRBJ2-7, with D hard to call. V lost 1 base to trimming and J lost 5 bases, with 9 bases between them. This CDR3 spans 13 amino acids. Germline V gene data show CDR1 as SGHDN and CDR2 as FVKESK. The CDR3 bases are TGTGCCAGCAGCCAAGTCGAACTGAACGAGCAGTACTTC. It encodes CASSQVELNEQYF.

This clone came up once. The chain combines TRBV5-4 with TRBJ2-1; 8 bases match TRBD2. The CDR3 has 15 amino acids. V dropped 3 bases and J dropped 2; count of bases not matched to a gene: 4. The germline gives CDR1 SGHNT, CDR2 YYREEE (reference sequence). In DNA, the CDR3 is TGTGCCAGCAGCTCCGGGACTAGAACCTACAATGAGCAGTTCTTC. Amino acid sequence: CASSSGTRTYNEQFF. The full variable domain, in which reference TRBV5-4 and TRBJ2-1 provide the parts outside the CDR3, is ETGVTQSPTHLIKTRGQQVTLRCSSQSGHNTVSWYQQALGQGPQFIFQYYREEENGRGNFPPRFSGLQFPNYSSELNVNALELDDSALYLCASSSGTRTYNEQFFGPGTRLTVL.

The chain links TRBV29-1 to TRBJ1-1; TRBD1 is a possible D gene (5 bases). CDR3 length equals 13 residues. CDR1 is SQVTM and CDR2 is ANQGSEA in the germline V gene. V lost 3 bases, J lost 6 bases, and 14 bases lay in between. CDR3 DNA sequence: TGCAGCGTTGAGGAGCAGGGAATCGCTGAAGCTTTCTTT. Translating it yields CSVEEQGIAEAFF.

Many counts were recorded for this clone. This chain connects TRBV23-1 to TRBJ2-1; 12 bases align to TRBD2. TRBV23-1 is given ORF status, its function remaining uncertain. The junction had 3 bases not matched to a gene; V was cut back by 3 bases and J by 6 bases. The CDR3 is 15 residues long. The CDR3 spells CASSHRTSGANEQFF. CDR3 coding DNA: TGCGCCAGCAGTCACCGGACTAGCGGGGCCAATGAGCAGTTCTTC.

This clone was seen more than once but under ten times. The V and J genes are TRBV19 and TRBJ2-7; D possibly corresponds to TRBD1 (6 bases). The V gene lost 6 bases and the J gene lost 5 bases, with 14 bases spanning the gap. The germline gives CDR1 LNHDA, CDR2 SQIVND (reference sequence). The CDR3 spans 13 residues. This CDR3 reads CASRTDSEDEQYF. CDR3 in DNA: TGTGCCAGTAGAACGGACAGTGAGGACGAGCAGTACTTC.

This clone was picked up a small number of times. The CDR3 spells CASSDRTAPYEQYF. The CDR3 bases are TGTGCCAGCAGTGACCGGACAGCACCCTACGAGCAGTACTTC. The chain recombines TRBV6-5 with TRBJ2-7; tentatively, D is TRBD1 (6 bases). With 5 bases removed from V and 2 bases from J, the gap between germline ends came to 13 bases. CDR3 length equals 14 residues. In germline, CDR1 is MNHEY, CDR2 SVGAGI.

This clone was seen a handful of times. This sequence joins TRBV11-1 and TRBJ1-5, with D hard to call. This CDR3 is built from 13 residues. V shed 4 bases and J shed 0 bases, with 4 bases lying between them. CDR1 and CDR2 from the germline V gene are SGHAT and FQDESV (reference sequence). CDR3 DNA: TGTGCCAGCAGCTCAAATAGCAATCAGCCCCAGCATTTT. Residues: CASSSNSNQPQHF.

The chain joins TRBV6-5 to TRBJ2-7, with 7 bases matching TRBD1. CDR1 and CDR2 (germline): MNHEY, SVGAGI. V dropped 8 bases and J dropped 2; count of bases not matched to a gene: 12. The CDR3 is 15 amino acids. The CDR3 reads CASLSYRGQTYEQYF. The DNA for the CDR3 is TGTGCCAGCCTTAGTTACAGGGGACAGACCTACGAGCAGTACTTC.

This clone was counted only a few times. The V call is TRBV10-3, the J call TRBJ1-1; 8 bases line up with TRBD1. Looked up from germline, CDR1 is ENHRY and CDR2 is SYGVKD. The J segment lost 2 bases and the V segment lost 8 bases, leaving 13 bases of the junction unmatched. The CDR3 consists of 16 residues. The CDR3 DNA is TGTGCCATCGGATACACAGCGGGACAGGTTAACACTGAAGCTTTCTTT. It is translated as CAIGYTAGQVNTEAFF.

The V call is TRBV4-3, the J call TRBJ2-1; D possibly corresponds to TRBD1 (6 bases). The CDR3 has 16 residues. Germline CDR1 reads LGHNA; CDR2 reads YSLEER. Trimming cost V 0 bases and J 3 bases, with 12 bases left between them. CDR3 sequence: CASSQEGAGYYNEQFF. In DNA, the CDR3 is TGCGCCAGCAGCCAAGAGGGGGCAGGTTACTACAATGAGCAGTTCTTC.

The chain uses TRBV18 and TRBJ2-7; 8 nucleotides line up with TRBD1. CDR1 is KGHSH and CDR2 is LQKENI in the germline V gene. The CDR3 is 16 amino acids. Trimming at V came to 3 bases and at J to 7 bases, leaving 14 bases not matched to a gene. CDR3 residues: CASSPGKGQGLREQYF. In nucleotides, the CDR3 is TGTGCCAGCTCACCGGGTAAAGGACAGGGTTTGAGAGAGCAGTACTTC.

The genes are TRBV4-2 and TRBJ2-1; D possibly corresponds to TRBD2 (5 bases). Germline CDR1 LGHNA, CDR2 YNFKEQ. V dropped 1 base and J dropped 6 bases, with 13 bases sitting between them. This CDR3 has 15 amino acids. The CDR3 is CASSQASDSSNEQFF. DNA of the CDR3: TGTGCCAGCAGCCAAGCTTCGGACTCGTCCAATGAGCAGTTCTTC.

The chain is built from TRBV28 and TRBJ2-1; 10 positions match TRBD1. This CDR3 spans 15 amino acids. Trimming at V came to 10 bases and at J to 7 bases, leaving 13 bases not matched to a gene. Germline CDR1 reads MDHEN; CDR2 reads SYDVKM. In DNA, the CDR3 is TGTGCCACAGCCCGGGGGGACAGGGGTCTGAATGAGCAGTTCTTC. Amino acid sequence: CATARGDRGLNEQFF.

The chain uses TRBV6-6 and TRBJ1-1; D possibly corresponds to TRBD1 (6 bases). Germline CDR1 and CDR2: MNHNY and SVGAGI (reference sequence). The V gene lost 4 bases and the J gene lost 8 bases, with 11 bases spanning the gap. The CDR3 contains 12 residues. In nucleotides, the CDR3 is TGTGCCAGCAGTTTCTTAACAGGGGAAGCTTTCTTT. Protein product: CASSFLTGEAFF.

The chain combines TRBV11-2 with TRBJ2-2; no clear D. The V end was cut by 2 bases, the J end by 0 bases, with 4 bases between. Germline values: CDR1 SGHAT, CDR2 FQNNGV. The CDR3 has 14 amino acids. The CDR3 sequence: CASSLFANTGELFF. The CDR3 nucleotides read TGTGCCAGCAGCTTATTCGCGAACACCGGGGAGCTGTTTTTT.

V usage is TRBV23-1 and J usage is TRBJ2-3; 9 nucleotides align to TRBD1. TRBV23-1 has ORF status, its function being uncertain. V dropped 8 bases and J dropped 2; count of bases not matched to a gene: 8. This CDR3 is 15 amino acids long. The CDR3 coding sequence is TGCGCCAGCGCCCACCGGGACAGGGACACAGATACGCAGTATTTT. This translates into CASAHRDRDTDTQYF.

The V gene is TRBV7-9, the J gene TRBJ2-6; unclear D gene. This CDR3 region has 15 residues. Germline V gives CDR1 SEHNR, CDR2 FQNEAQ (reference sequence). Trimming pared 1 base from V and 2 bases from J, leaving 6 bases between. CDR3 protein: CASSLGEAGANVLTF. The DNA of the CDR3 is TGTGCCAGCAGCTTAGGAGAAGCTGGGGCCAACGTCCTGACTTTC.

The chain has TRBV30 and TRBJ1-2; D might be TRBD1 (5 bases). The V and J ends lost 5 bases and 1 base respectively, with 17 bases between them. CDR3 length: 15 amino acids. Germline assignment: CDR1 GTSNPN and CDR2 SVGIG (reference sequence). CDR3 nucleotide sequence: TGTGCCTGGTGGTACAGGAGAGGCTATAACTATGGCTACACCTTC. Protein product: CAWWYRRGYNYGYTF.

This rearrangement joins TRBV7-9 to TRBJ2-1, with TRBD1 as a possible D gene (5 bases). The CDR3 sequence is 15 residues long. The V end was cut by 5 bases, the J end by 2 bases, with 13 bases between. Germline V CDR1 and CDR2: SEHNR, FQNEAQ (reference sequence). The chain's CDR3 is CASSARTFAYNEQFF. CDR3 bases: TGTGCCAGCAGCGCTCGGACATTCGCCTACAATGAGCAGTTCTTC.

CDR3 loop: CASIAGTGGETQYF. In nucleotides, the CDR3 is TGTGCCAGCATCGCCGGGACAGGGGGAGAGACCCAGTACTTC. This sequence joins TRBV7-8 and TRBJ2-5, with 11 positions matching TRBD1. V was clipped by 7 bases and J by 4 bases; unmatched bases: 5. This CDR3 has 14 amino acids. Germline V gives CDR1 SGHVS, CDR2 FQNEAQ.

The V gene is TRBV6-1, the J gene TRBJ1-5, with D perhaps matching TRBD1 (6 bases). Deletions cut 10 bases from V and 4 bases from J, with 17 bases between. Germline V CDR1 and CDR2: MNHNS, SASEGT. CDR3 length: 14 amino acids. The CDR3 loop reads CATSVGTTNQPQHF. The CDR3 DNA reads TGTGCCACCTCGGTGGGGACAACGAATCAGCCCCAGCATTTT.

This clone was seen a few times. This chain connects TRBV7-9 to TRBJ1-4; 10 bases agree with TRBD1. V lost 5 bases and J lost 3; bases outside the gene matches: 3. Germline values: CDR1 SEHNR, CDR2 FQNEAQ (reference sequence). The CDR3 has 15 amino acids. The CDR3 DNA sequence: TGTGCCAGCAGCCTCGGGACAGGGGCTAATGAAAAACTGTTTTTT. Translation gives CASSLGTGANEKLFF.

This clone was observed a handful of times. This chain links TRBV7-3 with TRBJ2-1; 8 nucleotides align to TRBD2. In germline, CDR1 is SGHTA, CDR2 FQGTGA. This CDR3 contains 17 residues. The ends lost 5 bases at V and 5 bases at J; junction bases unmatched: 14. The DNA for the CDR3 is TGTGCCAGCAGCCCCCGGGGGGGTAGCGGGATGAACAATGAGCAGTTCTTC. It yields the protein CASSPRGGSGMNNEQFF. Supplemented by reference TRBV7-3 and TRBJ2-1, the full variable domain reads GAGVSQTPSNKVTEKGKYVELRCDPISGHTALYWYRQSLGQGPEFLIYFQGTGAADDSGLPNDRFFAVRPEGSVSTLKIQRTERGDSAVYLCASSPRGGSGMNNEQFFGPGTRLTVL.